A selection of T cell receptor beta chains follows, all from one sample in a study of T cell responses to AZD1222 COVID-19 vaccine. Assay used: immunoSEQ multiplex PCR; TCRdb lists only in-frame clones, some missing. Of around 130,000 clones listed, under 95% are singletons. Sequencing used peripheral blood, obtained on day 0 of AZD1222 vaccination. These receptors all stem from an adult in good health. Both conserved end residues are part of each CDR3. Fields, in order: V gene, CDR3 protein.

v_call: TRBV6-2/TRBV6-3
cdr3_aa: CASSRLASETQYF

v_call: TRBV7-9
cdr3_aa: CASSRSILPREQYF

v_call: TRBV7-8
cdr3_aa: CASSLAGRRRNDVYGYTF

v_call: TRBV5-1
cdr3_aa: CASSLGQGPPYEQYF

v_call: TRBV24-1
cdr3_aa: CATSDPDSSYEQYF

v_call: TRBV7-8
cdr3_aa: CASSFSAAGSEAFF

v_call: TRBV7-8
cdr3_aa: CASSFLEGYYGYTF

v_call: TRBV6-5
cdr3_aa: CASRRGSGNTIYF

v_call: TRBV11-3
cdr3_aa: CASSLSYRGDTQYF

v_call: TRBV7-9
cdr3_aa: CASSLPGTRRGETQYF

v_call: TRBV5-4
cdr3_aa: CASRIDRGSYNEQFF

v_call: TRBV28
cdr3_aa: CASSFRQLLGEQYF

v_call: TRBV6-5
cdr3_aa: CASKLDTSTDTQYF

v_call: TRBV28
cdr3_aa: CASSPSFGAGEQYF

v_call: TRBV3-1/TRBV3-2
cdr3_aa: CASSQGGQGARQPQHF

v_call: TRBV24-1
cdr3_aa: CATSVGVPGELFF

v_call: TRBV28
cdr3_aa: CASSLPGYQPQHF

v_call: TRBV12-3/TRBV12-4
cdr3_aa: CASSLPGGGGYTF

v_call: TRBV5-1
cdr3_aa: CASSLEWEQYF

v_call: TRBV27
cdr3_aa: CASSLGGLKPNSPLHF

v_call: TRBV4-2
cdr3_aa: CASSQDGTITSTDTQYF

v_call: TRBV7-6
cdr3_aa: CASSPLQGQGANTGELFF

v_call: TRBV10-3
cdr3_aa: CAISDWVEQFF

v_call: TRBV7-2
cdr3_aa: CASSRAGTGAVNEQFF

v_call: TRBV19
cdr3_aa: CASSKPNEAFF

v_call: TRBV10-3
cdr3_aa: CAITGSSYNSPLHF

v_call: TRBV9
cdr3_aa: CASSVATGRTGELFF

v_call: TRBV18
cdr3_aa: CASSLYTGNQPQHF

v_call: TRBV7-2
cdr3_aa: CASSLAGTSRVEQYF

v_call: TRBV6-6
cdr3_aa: CASTPDVSGVGDGYTF

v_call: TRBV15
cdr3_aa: CATSSKGAREKLFF